One sample yielded the 22 T cell receptor beta chains listed below, sequenced in a study of shared clonotypes between healthy human individuals. The table came from immunoSEQ multiplex PCR; TCRdb's copy has only in-frame clones and leaves some out. The sample contains more than 2 million clones, over 85% of which appear only once. Sequenced material: naive CD4+ T cells sorted from blood. As to subset: CD45RA+ positively selected. The receptors derive from a man between 18 and 35 years old in good health.

The chain has TRBV5-1 and TRBJ2-3; D gene unclear. Trimming left V 3 bases short and J 0 bases short, with 8 bases between. The CDR3 consists of 14 residues. Germline loops: CDR1 SGHRS, CDR2 YFSETQ. The DNA for the CDR3 is TGCGCCAGCAGCTCGAGCGTTAGCACAGATACGCAGTATTTT. Its protein is CASSSSVSTDTQYF. Filled out from reference TRBV5-1 and TRBJ2-3, the complete variable domain reads KAGVTQTPRYLIKTRGQQVTLSCSPISGHRSVSWYQQTPGQGLQFLFEYFSETQRNKGNFPGRFSGRQFSNSRSEMNVSTLELGDSALYLCASSSSVSTDTQYFGPGTRLTVL.

The rearrangement links TRBV9 to TRBJ2-3, with 12 bases identical to TRBD2. CDR3 length equals 16 residues. From germline, CDR1 is SGDLS and CDR2 YYNGEE. V gave up 1 base and J gave up 4 bases; unmatched junction bases: 4. CDR3 DNA sequence: TGTGCCAGCAGCGTATCTAGCGGGAGGGCCCCAGATACGCAGTATTTT. It specifies CASSVSSGRAPDTQYF.

The J gene is TRBJ2-1, the V gene TRBV6-6, with 7 bases fitting TRBD1. The CDR3 consists of 14 residues. The V segment lost 4 bases and the J segment 8 bases; nucleotides outside the gene matches: 8. Germline assignment: CDR1 MNHNY and CDR2 SVGAGI (reference sequence). This CDR3 is CASSSFDRVDEQFF. The CDR3 DNA reads as TGTGCCAGCAGTTCCTTTGACAGGGTGGATGAGCAGTTCTTC.

The chain employs TRBV7-9 and TRBJ2-7, with a possible D match to TRBD1 (6 bases). Germline values: CDR1 SEHNR, CDR2 FQNEAQ (reference sequence). This CDR3 has 12 residues. V was pared by 4 bases and J by 12 bases, with 16 bases between. For the CDR3, the DNA is TGTGCCAGCAGCTCCAACAGGGACCCGTGGTACTTC. This gives the protein CASSSNRDPWYF. Based on the CDR3 plus reference TRBV7-9 and TRBJ2-7, the full variable domain is DTGVSQNPRHKITKRGQNVTFRCDPISEHNRLYWYRQTLGQGPEFLTYFQNEAQLEKSRLLSDRFSAERPKGSFSTLEIQRTEQGDSAMYLCASSSNRDPWYFGPGTRLTVT.

The table lists this clone with a count of one. V gene TRBV10-3 combines with J gene TRBJ1-2; 12 bases are a match to TRBD1. This CDR3 contains 16 residues. Germline-derived CDR1 and CDR2 are ENHRY and SYGVKD. J lost 3 bases, V lost 0 bases, and 2 bases had no gene match. CDR3 protein: CAISESGTGGDYGYTF. CDR3 bases: TGTGCCATCAGTGAGTCAGGGACAGGGGGCGACTATGGCTACACCTTC.

V usage is TRBV6-5 and J usage is TRBJ1-5, with D uncertain. V dropped 0 bases and J dropped 4 bases, with 10 bases sitting between them. The CDR3 is 15 amino acids. The germline gives CDR1 MNHEY, CDR2 SVGAGI. The CDR3 DNA is TGTGCCAGCAGTTACTCGTGGACCCAAAATCAGCCCCAGCATTTT. The encoded protein is CASSYSWTQNQPQHF.

The J gene is TRBJ2-5, the V gene TRBV6-5; D is possibly TRBD1 (6 bases). Trimming cost V 5 bases and J 2 bases, with 12 bases left between them. The CDR3 covers 14 residues. CDR1 and CDR2 (germline): MNHEY, SVGAGI. The DNA of the CDR3 is TGTGCCAGCAGTCTCCTAACAGGGCAAGAGACCCAGTACTTC. It encodes CASSLLTGQETQYF.

V is TRBV10-3 and J is TRBJ1-2; tentative D call: TRBD1 (5 bases). The CDR3 covers 14 residues. Germline assignment: CDR1 ENHRY and CDR2 SYGVKD. Trimming took 3 bases from V and 6 from J, leaving 14 bases between them. As DNA, the CDR3 is TGTGCCATCAGTGAAAGAACAGGAGGTAATGGCTACACCTTC. It is translated as CAISERTGGNGYTF.

J is TRBJ2-7 and V is TRBV6-6; D uncertain. V shed 6 bases and J shed 2 bases, with 17 bases lying between them. The CDR3 is 15 amino acids. Germline assignment: CDR1 MNHNY and CDR2 SVGAGI (reference sequence). CDR3 DNA sequence: TGTGCCAGCAGCCAGATTGGGCTTTCACCCTACGAGCAGTACTTC. It encodes CASSQIGLSPYEQYF.

The chain is built from TRBV29-1 and TRBJ1-2; weak D call: TRBD1 (5 bases). Trimming took off 1 base at V and 7 bases at J, with 16 bases between the two ends. Per the germline V gene, CDR1 is SQVTM and CDR2 is ANQGSEA. This CDR3 has 14 residues. The CDR3 sequence: CSVEVGGPGGGYTF. Written as DNA, the CDR3 is TGCAGCGTTGAAGTGGGGGGACCCGGGGGTGGCTACACCTTC. Full variable domain (outside the CDR3, taken from reference TRBV29-1 and TRBJ1-2): SAVISQKPSRDICQRGTSLTIQCQVDSQVTMMFWYRQQPGQSLTLIATANQGSEATYESGFVIDKFPISRPNLTFSTLTVSNMSPEDSSIYLCSVEVGGPGGGYTFGSGTRLTVV.

In nucleotides, the CDR3 is TGTGCCAGCAGCTTAGTTCCGACTAGCGGGACCTACGAGCAGTACTTC. This codes for CASSLVPTSGTYEQYF. The chain recombines TRBV7-8 with TRBJ2-7; 11 bases fit TRBD2. The CDR3 has 16 residues. V lost 1 base and J lost 2; bases outside the gene matches: 4. Germline V gives CDR1 SGHVS, CDR2 FQNEAQ.

V usage is TRBV7-9 and J usage is TRBJ1-5, with TRBD1 matching over 9 bases. Unmatched junction bases numbered 1, after V lost 1 base and J lost 0 bases. The CDR3 runs to 16 residues. Germline lookup yields CDR1 SEHNR and CDR2 FQNEAQ (reference sequence). CDR3 nucleotides: TGTGCCAGCAGCTTAGTGACAGGGGGTAGCAATCAGCCCCAGCATTTT. Its translation is CASSLVTGGSNQPQHF. Drawing the rest from reference TRBV7-9 and TRBJ1-5, the complete variable domain is DTGVSQNPRHKITKRGQNVTFRCDPISEHNRLYWYRQTLGQGPEFLTYFQNEAQLEKSRLLSDRFSAERPKGSFSTLEIQRTEQGDSAMYLCASSLVTGGSNQPQHFGDGTRLSIL.

The chain employs TRBV9 and TRBJ1-4; D might be TRBD1 (5 bases). V gave up 0 bases and J gave up 8 bases, with 14 bases separating them. Per the germline V gene, CDR1 is SGDLS and CDR2 is YYNGEE. The CDR3 contains 15 residues. CDR3 loop: CASSVVGDFGEKLFF. DNA for the CDR3: TGTGCCAGCAGCGTAGTAGGGGACTTCGGGGAAAAACTGTTTTTT.

The V and J genes are TRBV9 and TRBJ1-6, with a possible D match to TRBD1 (5 bases). The V end lost 0 bases, the J end lost 4 bases, and 14 bases lay between the germline ends. The germline CDR1 and CDR2 sequences are SGDLS and YYNGEE. The CDR3 loop spans 17 amino acids. The CDR3 protein is CASSVGDRDGYNSPLHF. CDR3 in DNA: TGTGCCAGCAGCGTAGGAGACCGGGACGGGTATAATTCACCCCTCCACTTT.

This chain links TRBV7-9 with TRBJ2-5; possibly TRBD1 for D (5 bases). Germline CDR1 SEHNR, CDR2 FQNEAQ (reference sequence). With 8 bases removed from V and 4 bases from J, the gap between germline ends came to 14 bases. The CDR3 consists of 13 residues. The CDR3 bases are TGTGCCAGCGGGTGGCAGGGAATAGAGACCCAGTACTTC. It codes for CASGWQGIETQYF.

This rearrangement joins TRBV11-2 to TRBJ2-3, with 10 positions matching TRBD2. Germline V CDR1 and CDR2: SGHAT, FQNNGV. CDR3 length: 16 residues. V shed 0 bases, J shed 9 bases, and the junction held 9 bases outside the gene matches. CDR3 residues: CASSLDLASGGATQYF. Written as DNA, the CDR3 is TGTGCCAGCAGCTTAGATTTGGCTAGCGGGGGTGCCACGCAGTATTTT.

The CDR3 DNA is TGTGCCAGCAGGGATTCCGGGACTAGCGGGGGAACCCAGTACTTC. Its translation: CASRDSGTSGGTQYF. V usage is TRBV2 and J usage is TRBJ2-5; 14 bases are shared with TRBD2. The CDR3 is 15 amino acids. V shed 6 bases and J 8 bases; nucleotides not matched to a gene: 8. Germline assignment: CDR1 SNHLY and CDR2 FYNNEI.

The V call is TRBV23-1, the J call TRBJ1-2; the D is unclear. Being an ORF, TRBV23-1 has a function that is uncertain. The CDR3 is 14 residues long. Trimming shortened V by 4 bases and J by 6 bases, and 15 bases separated the two germline ends. DNA for the CDR3: TGCGCCAGCAGTCCACGTTCGGGTGTCGATGGCTACACCTTC. Translated: CASSPRSGVDGYTF.

The chain carries TRBV5-1 and TRBJ1-1; 7 nucleotides align to TRBD1. Trimming took 0 bases from V and 6 from J; bases not matched to a gene: 11. The CDR3 is made up of 16 amino acids. Per germline, CDR1 SGHRS and CDR2 YFSETQ. The CDR3 loop reads CASSLGQGGRDAEAFF. For the CDR3, the DNA is TGCGCCAGCAGCTTGGGACAGGGAGGTCGGGACGCTGAAGCTTTCTTT.

The V call is TRBV11-2, the J call TRBJ2-7; 7 nucleotides agree with TRBD1. The CDR3 sequence is 14 residues long. Trimming at V came to 3 bases and at J to 1 base, leaving 3 bases not matched to a gene. Germline V gene sequence: CDR1 SGHAT, CDR2 FQNNGV. The CDR3 loop is CASSFDRVSYEQYF. As DNA, the CDR3 is TGTGCCAGCAGCTTTGACAGGGTTTCCTACGAGCAGTACTTC.

This sequence joins TRBV5-6 and TRBJ2-7; 9 bases line up with TRBD1. The CDR3 is made up of 13 amino acids. The V segment lost 4 bases and the J segment 6 bases; nucleotides outside the gene matches: 5. Per the germline V gene, CDR1 is SGHDT and CDR2 is YYEEEE. The CDR3 protein is CASSGTGGREQYF. Here the CDR3 DNA reads TGTGCCAGCAGCGGTACAGGGGGCCGCGAGCAGTACTTC.

This chain links TRBV5-5 with TRBJ1-6, with D tentatively TRBD1 (5 bases). The V and J ends lost 2 bases and 6 bases respectively, with 12 bases between them. This CDR3 region has 15 residues. Germline CDR1 and CDR2: SGHKS and YYEKEE (reference sequence). CDR3 coding DNA: TGTGCCAGCAGCTTCCCGAACGGGGGTAATTCACCCCTCCACTTT. Translating gives CASSFPNGGNSPLHF.